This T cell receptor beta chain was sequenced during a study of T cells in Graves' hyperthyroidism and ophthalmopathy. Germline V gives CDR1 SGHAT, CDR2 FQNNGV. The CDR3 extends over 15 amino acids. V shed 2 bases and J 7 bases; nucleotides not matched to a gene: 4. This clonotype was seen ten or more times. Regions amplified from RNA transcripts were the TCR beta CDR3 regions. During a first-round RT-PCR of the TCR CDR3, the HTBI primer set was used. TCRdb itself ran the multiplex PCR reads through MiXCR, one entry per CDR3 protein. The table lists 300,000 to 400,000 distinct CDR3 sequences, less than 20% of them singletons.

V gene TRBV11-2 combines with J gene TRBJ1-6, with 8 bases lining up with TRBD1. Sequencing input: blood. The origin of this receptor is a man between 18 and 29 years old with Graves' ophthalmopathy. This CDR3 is CASSLQTGGNSPLHF. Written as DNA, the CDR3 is TGTGCCAGCAGCTTACAAACAGGGGGAAATTCACCCCTCCACTTT.